This entry lists 27 T cell receptor beta chains sequenced from one sample in a study of control samples from healthy donors and cancer patients. Libraries were prepared by immunoSEQ multiplex PCR; TCRdb keeps only in-frame clonotypes and omits some of them. The table lists over 150,000 clones, 94% of them singletons. Specimen: PBMCs. The source is a man in his 60s with colorectal cancer.

This chain links TRBV19 with TRBJ1-4, with D maybe TRBD1 (6 bases). Trimming stripped 3 bases from V and 9 bases from J, with 8 bases between. CDR3 length equals 12 residues. Germline loops: CDR1 LNHDA, CDR2 SQIVND (reference sequence). The CDR3 spells CASSMWGQKLFF. As DNA, the CDR3 is TGTGCCAGTAGTATGTGGGGGCAAAAACTGTTTTTT.

The CDR3 is CASSFRTGFGYTF. DNA for the CDR3: TGTGCCAGCAGTTTCCGGACAGGGTTTGGCTACACCTTC. This rearrangement joins TRBV12-3 or TRBV12-4 to TRBJ1-2; 8 nucleotides agree with TRBD1. J lost 7 bases, V lost 3 bases, and 4 bases had no gene match. CDR3 length: 13 residues.

V usage is TRBV9 and J usage is TRBJ1-3; perhaps TRBD1 as D (5 bases). V lost 0 bases, J lost 4 bases, and 20 bases lay in between. The germline V gene has CDR1 SGDLS and CDR2 YYNGEE. The CDR3 length is 18 residues. The CDR3: CASSVATPGRDAGNTIYF. CDR3 sequence (DNA): TGTGCCAGCAGCGTAGCTACTCCAGGGCGGGATGCAGGAAACACCATATATTTT.

The chain recombines TRBV2 with TRBJ1-6; 8 nucleotides agree with TRBD1. Germline lookup yields CDR1 SNHLY and CDR2 FYNNEI. V shed 1 base, J shed 0 bases, and the junction held 5 bases outside the gene matches. CDR3 length: 18 amino acids. CDR3 nucleotide sequence: TGTGCCAGCAGTGAAGGGACAGGGACAGTCTCCTATAATTCACCCCTCCACTTT. Protein product: CASSEGTGTVSYNSPLHF.

The CDR3: CASSEAPGQGGSPLHF. CDR3 bases: TGTGCCAGCAGTGAAGCCCCGGGACAAGGAGGTTCACCCCTCCACTTT. J is TRBJ1-6 and V is TRBV2; weak D call: TRBD1 (6 bases). Trimming cost V 0 bases and J 9 bases, with 15 bases left between them. This CDR3 has 16 amino acids. Germline V gene data show CDR1 as SNHLY and CDR2 as FYNNEI.

This clone was seen only once. The V and J genes are TRBV6-4 and TRBJ2-5; perhaps TRBD1 as D (7 bases). The germline V gene has CDR1 MRHNA and CDR2 SNTAGT. Trimming shortened V by 2 bases and J by 3 bases, and 19 bases separated the two germline ends. The CDR3 has 17 residues. CDR3 sequence reads: CASSDPMEGAKEETQYF. The CDR3 DNA reads TGTGCCAGCAGTGACCCGATGGAGGGGGCGAAAGAAGAGACCCAGTACTTC.

CDR3 loop: CASRTGTGDTEAFF. The CDR3 region has the DNA TGTGCCAGCAGGACCGGGACAGGGGACACTGAAGCTTTCTTT. V is TRBV6-5 and J is TRBJ1-1, with 10 bases lining up with TRBD1. CDR1 and CDR2 (germline): MNHEY, SVGAGI. The length of the CDR3 is 14 residues. With V trimmed by 6 bases and J by 3 bases, 4 bases remained unmatched.

The V and J genes are TRBV19 and TRBJ2-3; TRBD2 matches at 11 bases. The CDR3 contains 15 residues. Germline loops: CDR1 LNHDA, CDR2 SQIVND (reference sequence). After removal of 5 bases from V and 2 bases from J, the junction contained 3 bases not matched to a gene. CDR3 loop: CASSFSGGATDTQYF. Written as DNA, the CDR3 is TGTGCCAGTAGTTTTAGCGGGGGGGCCACAGATACGCAGTATTTT.

The rearrangement joins TRBV9 to TRBJ2-3; TRBD1 matches at 8 bases. With V trimmed by 0 bases and J by 1 base, 4 bases remained unmatched. In germline, CDR1 is SGDLS, CDR2 YYNGEE. CDR3 length: 16 residues. CDR3 residues: CASSVETGGGTDTQYF. The CDR3 DNA reads TGTGCCAGCAGCGTAGAAACAGGGGGAGGCACAGATACGCAGTATTTT.

The chain carries TRBV7-2 and TRBJ2-1; D is unresolved. CDR3 length equals 14 residues. The germline V and J ends were trimmed by 0 bases and 4 bases, with 7 bases remaining between them. The germline gives CDR1 SGHTA, CDR2 FQGNSA. CDR3 sequence reads: CASSLATEYNEQFF. CDR3 bases: TGTGCCAGCAGCTTAGCGACTGAGTACAATGAGCAGTTCTTC.

V gene TRBV7-2 combines with J gene TRBJ1-2, with a tentative D call TRBD1 (5 bases). V was clipped by 4 bases and J by 0 bases, with 12 bases between them. CDR1 is SGHTA and CDR2 is FQGNSA in the germline V gene. This CDR3 has 15 amino acids. CDR3 sequence: CASSYQGSANYGYTF. CDR3 DNA: TGTGCCAGCAGCTACCAGGGTTCTGCTAACTATGGCTACACCTTC.

The chain combines TRBV6-6 with TRBJ2-3; D might be TRBD2 (5 bases). Deletions cut 5 bases from V and 6 bases from J, with 9 bases between. Germline V lookup: CDR1 MNHNY, CDR2 SVGAGI (reference sequence). This CDR3 has 12 amino acids. This CDR3 reads CASSADFDTQYF. In nucleotides, the CDR3 is TGTGCCAGCAGTGCGGACTTTGATACGCAGTATTTT.

This chain links TRBV4-2 with TRBJ1-2; TRBD1 matches 8 bases. The V segment lost 1 base and the J segment 4 bases; nucleotides outside the gene matches: 5. This CDR3 region has 15 residues. CDR1 LGHNA and CDR2 YNFKEQ come from the germline V gene. In nucleotides, the CDR3 is TGTGCCAGCAGCCAAGGTACAGGGGGGAGCTATGGCTACACCTTC. This encodes CASSQGTGGSYGYTF.

The chain links TRBV27 to TRBJ1-2, with 8 bases lining up with TRBD1. Germline CDR1 MNHEY, CDR2 SMNVEV (reference sequence). V was pared by 5 bases and J by 8 bases, with 7 bases of the junction left unmatched. There are 13 residues in the CDR3. CDR3 loop: CASSPGTGGGYTF. The CDR3 bases are TGTGCCAGCAGTCCCGGGACAGGCGGAGGCTACACCTTC.

On this clone: The same CDR3 can be traced to other DNA sequences in this sample. The chain joins TRBV3-1 (or the pseudogene TRBV3-2) to TRBJ2-7; D gene ambiguous. This CDR3 contains 15 residues. Germline assignment: CDR1 LGHDT and CDR2 YNNKEL (reference sequence). V lost 0 bases to trimming and J lost 4 bases, with 13 bases between them. The CDR3 protein is CASSQEGREGYEQYF. The CDR3 nucleotides read TGTGCCAGCAGCCAAGAAGGTAGGGAAGGATACGAGCAGTACTTC.

CDR3 sequence reads: CASSVGGLAGETQYF. The CDR3 DNA reads as TGTGCCAGCAGTGTTGGGGGACTAGCGGGGGAGACCCAGTACTTC. V usage is TRBV6-4 and J usage is TRBJ2-5; TRBD2 agrees at 13 bases. CDR3 size: 15 residues. After removal of 4 bases from V and 5 bases from J, the junction contained 4 bases not matched to a gene. Germline loops: CDR1 MRHNA, CDR2 SNTAGT.

This chain joins TRBV6-5 and TRBJ1-1; TRBD1 matches at 9 bases. The length of the CDR3 is 15 residues. Germline-derived CDR1 and CDR2 are MNHEY and SVGAGI. CDR3 sequence: CGGEMGQGADTEAFF. The CDR3 DNA reads as TGTGGGGGAGAAATGGGACAGGGCGCGGACACTGAAGCTTTCTTT.

V usage is TRBV18 and J usage is TRBJ2-7, with TRBD2 matching 9 bases. Germline CDR1 is KGHSH and CDR2 is LQKENI. The junction had 12 bases not matched to a gene; V was cut back by 2 bases and J by 7 bases. The CDR3 is 16 amino acids. For the CDR3, the DNA is TGTGCCAGCTCACCAACTAGCGGGCTAGCTACGAGGGAGCAGTACTTC. This translates into CASSPTSGLATREQYF.

This rearrangement joins TRBV11-2 to TRBJ1-5; TRBD1 aligns across 11 bases. This CDR3 region has 16 residues. Germline V CDR1 and CDR2: SGHAT, FQNNGV. V was clipped by 3 bases and J by 3 bases; unmatched bases: 4. The CDR3: CASSFGTGGYNQPQHF. The CDR3 DNA reads TGTGCCAGCAGCTTCGGGACAGGGGGATACAATCAGCCCCAGCATTTT.

The gene calls are TRBV15 and TRBJ2-5; TRBD1 matches 8 bases. Germline V gene lookup returns CDR1 LNHNV and CDR2 YYDKDF (reference sequence). The CDR3 contains 14 residues. The junction had 2 bases not matched to a gene; V was cut back by 4 bases and J by 1 base. CDR3 DNA sequence: TGTGCCACCAGCACTACAGGGGGCCAAGAGACCCAGTACTTC. Residues: CATSTTGGQETQYF.

The rearrangement uses TRBV7-2 and TRBJ2-5, with 12 positions matching TRBD2. The ends lost 1 base at V and 2 bases at J; junction bases unmatched: 5. Germline V gene data show CDR1 as SGHTA and CDR2 as FQGNSA. The CDR3 extends over 17 amino acids. The CDR3 sequence is CASSLVPSGGEQETQYF. The CDR3 DNA reads as TGTGCCAGCAGCTTAGTGCCTAGCGGGGGGGAACAAGAGACCCAGTACTTC.

J is TRBJ2-3 and V is TRBV19; D is perhaps TRBD1 (6 bases). Germline values: CDR1 LNHDA, CDR2 SQIVND (reference sequence). Trimming removed 1 base at V and 2 bases at J, with 13 bases between. The CDR3 covers 16 residues. Here the CDR3 DNA reads TGTGCCAGTAGTATAGTAGGGGGAGTTGACACAGATACGCAGTATTTT. Translation gives CASSIVGGVDTDTQYF.

The chain is built from TRBV29-1 and TRBJ1-1; 8 bases are a match to TRBD1. Germline V CDR1 and CDR2: SQVTM, ANQGSEA. The length of the CDR3 is 14 residues. Trimming removed 7 bases from V and 4 bases from J; junction bases left unmatched: 11. The CDR3 region is CSAPRGTGITEAFF. The CDR3 DNA is TGCAGCGCCCCCCGAGGGACAGGCATCACTGAAGCTTTCTTT.

Worth noting for this clone: Different DNA sequences within this sample yield the same CDR3. The genes are TRBV6-5 and TRBJ1-5; TRBD1 matches at 9 bases. CDR1 is MNHEY, CDR2 SVGAGI, per germline. The CDR3 contains 15 residues. V lost 7 bases and J lost 0; bases outside the gene matches: 4. In DNA form, the CDR3 reads TGTGCCAGCATCTGGACAGGGGATAGCAATCAGCCCCAGCATTTT. This codes for CASIWTGDSNQPQHF.

J is TRBJ1-4 and V is TRBV6-5, with D possibly TRBD1 on 5 matching bases. Trimming took off 7 bases at V and 8 bases at J, with 20 bases between the two ends. CDR3 length equals 15 residues. The germline V gene has CDR1 MNHEY and CDR2 SVGAGI. The CDR3 DNA sequence: TGTGCCAGCATGCTATCCTGGGGGGTGAGGGAAAAACTGTTTTTT. Its translation: CASMLSWGVREKLFF.

The chain combines TRBV14 with TRBJ1-2; D remains unclear. The V gene lost 4 bases and the J gene lost 4 bases, with 19 bases spanning the gap. This CDR3 has 16 amino acids. The germline gives CDR1 SGHDN, CDR2 FVKESK. As DNA, the CDR3 is TGTGCCAGCAGCCCCCGGACGGCCGGGTCCCTCTATGGCTACACCTTC. This gives the protein CASSPRTAGSLYGYTF.

The CDR3 protein is CASSDRESGYTF. CDR3 DNA: TGTGCCAGCAGTGACAGGGAATCTGGCTACACCTTC. J is TRBJ1-2 and V is TRBV6-1; D might be TRBD1 (5 bases). V gave up 3 bases and J gave up 7 bases, with 9 bases separating them. This CDR3 spans 12 amino acids. CDR1 is MNHNS, CDR2 SASEGT, per germline.